These T cell receptor beta chains were read from a single sample in a study of cytomegalovirus exposure and HLA in healthy donors. Sequencing used immunoSEQ multiplex PCR; TCRdb keeps in-frame clones, though not all of them. The sample has 95,000 to 100,000 clones, 76% seen once. The sequenced sample was PBMCs. These receptors came from a man aged 35 to 55 in good health and CMV-seronegative. The CDR3 runs from the conserved cysteine through the conserved F or W. The order of the fields is D gene, clone size, V gene, J gene, CDR3 DNA, CDR3 protein. A D gene is named only where the DNA matches it firmly. Some rows mark clone size as missing; the rest say once, few, many or name a class of expanded clone.

d_gene: TRBD1; abundance: .; v_gene: TRBV2; j_gene: TRBJ1-5; CDR3nt: TGTGCCAGCAGTGGACAGGGAAATCAGCCCCAGCATTTT; CDR3aa: CASSGQGNQPQHF
d_gene: .; abundance: few; v_gene: TRBV28; j_gene: TRBJ1-5; CDR3nt: TGTGCCAGCAGTTTAAGCCAGGGCAATCAGCCCCAGCATTTT; CDR3aa: CASSLSQGNQPQHF
d_gene: TRBD1; abundance: .; v_gene: TRBV19; j_gene: TRBJ2-4; CDR3nt: TGTGCCAGTAGTCCTCCGGGACAGGGTAAAAACATTCAGTACTTC; CDR3aa: CASSPPGQGKNIQYF
d_gene: .; abundance: .; v_gene: TRBV2; j_gene: TRBJ1-4; CDR3nt: TGTGCCAGCAGTCGACCAGGGGTGGGTAATGAAAAACTGTTTTTT; CDR3aa: CASSRPGVGNEKLFF
d_gene: .; abundance: once; v_gene: TRBV19; j_gene: TRBJ1-4; CDR3nt: TGTGCCAGTAGTATAGGAGAAGGCAGGCTAAGCGAAAAACTGTTTTTT; CDR3aa: CASSIGEGRLSEKLFF
d_gene: .; abundance: .; v_gene: TRBV9; j_gene: TRBJ1-3; CDR3nt: TGTGCCAGCAGCGGGACAGGAAACACCATATATTTT; CDR3aa: CASSGTGNTIYF
d_gene: TRBD1; abundance: .; v_gene: TRBV5-1; j_gene: TRBJ2-6; CDR3nt: TGCGCCAGCAGCCGGACAGGGGGCACCTCTGGGGCCAACGTCCTGACTTTC; CDR3aa: CASSRTGGTSGANVLTF
d_gene: .; abundance: .; v_gene: TRBV6-1; j_gene: TRBJ1-1; CDR3nt: TGTGCCAGCAGGGGGCGGGGCTTGGGCACTGAAGCTTTCTTT; CDR3aa: CASRGRGLGTEAFF
d_gene: TRBD2; abundance: .; v_gene: TRBV29-1; j_gene: TRBJ2-5; CDR3nt: TGCAGCGTTCGGGGAGGGGAGACCCAGTACTTC; CDR3aa: CSVRGGETQYF
d_gene: .; abundance: .; v_gene: TRBV5-1; j_gene: TRBJ2-5; CDR3nt: TGCGCCAGCAGCTTGGTTGGGAGTGGAAAAGAGACCCAGTACTTC; CDR3aa: CASSLVGSGKETQYF
d_gene: TRBD2; abundance: once; v_gene: TRBV5-1; j_gene: TRBJ2-1; CDR3nt: TGCGCCAGCAGCGCGGGACTAGCGGGGGGGAATGAGCAGTTCTTC; CDR3aa: CASSAGLAGGNEQFF
d_gene: TRBD1; abundance: .; v_gene: TRBV6-5; j_gene: TRBJ1-1; CDR3nt: TGTGCCAGCAGTGAAAGCTGGGCAGGGGGTGAAGCTTTCTTT; CDR3aa: CASSESWAGGEAFF
d_gene: TRBD1; abundance: .; v_gene: TRBV7-9; j_gene: TRBJ2-1; CDR3nt: TGTGCCAGCAGCTCGATGGACAGGGAGGATGAGCAGTTCTTC; CDR3aa: CASSSMDREDEQFF
d_gene: .; abundance: .; v_gene: TRBV14; j_gene: TRBJ1-4; CDR3nt: TGTGCCAGCAGCCTCCACGGGGGAACTGGGGAAAAACTGTTTTTT; CDR3aa: CASSLHGGTGEKLFF
d_gene: .; abundance: .; v_gene: TRBV6-6; j_gene: TRBJ1-5; CDR3nt: TGTGCCAGTGGACTTGGGAGCAATCAGCCCCAGCATTTT; CDR3aa: CASGLGSNQPQHF
d_gene: TRBD1; abundance: .; v_gene: TRBV29-1; j_gene: TRBJ1-1; CDR3nt: TGCAGCGCCATGGACAGGGGGGAGGCTGAAGCTTTCTTT; CDR3aa: CSAMDRGEAEAFF
d_gene: TRBD1; abundance: .; v_gene: TRBV18; j_gene: TRBJ2-2; CDR3nt: TGTGCCAGCTCACCCGGACAGGGGGCGAACACCGGGGAGCTGTTTTTT; CDR3aa: CASSPGQGANTGELFF
d_gene: .; abundance: .; v_gene: TRBV21-1; j_gene: TRBJ1-1; CDR3nt: TGTGCCAGCAGCAACGAGGACACTGAAGCTTTCTTT; CDR3aa: CASSNEDTEAFF
d_gene: .; abundance: .; v_gene: TRBV5-4; j_gene: TRBJ2-3; CDR3nt: TGTGCCAGCAGCCAATCCGGGGTGTTCACAGATACGCAGTATTTT; CDR3aa: CASSQSGVFTDTQYF
d_gene: TRBD1; abundance: .; v_gene: TRBV7-8; j_gene: TRBJ1-2; CDR3nt: TGTGCCAGCAGCCCCAGAACCGGGACAGGGAGAACCTATGGCTACACCTTC; CDR3aa: CASSPRTGTGRTYGYTF
d_gene: TRBD1; abundance: .; v_gene: TRBV7-3; j_gene: TRBJ1-1; CDR3nt: TGTGCCAGCAGCTGGGGGGGACAGGGGGCAACTGAAGCTTTCTTT; CDR3aa: CASSWGGQGATEAFF
d_gene: TRBD1; abundance: .; v_gene: TRBV6-5; j_gene: TRBJ1-2; CDR3nt: TGTGCCAGCAGCAAACCGGGACAGGGTCTATATGGCTACACCTTC; CDR3aa: CASSKPGQGLYGYTF
d_gene: TRBD1; abundance: .; v_gene: TRBV5-1; j_gene: TRBJ2-5; CDR3nt: TGCGCCAGCAGCCCCGGGACAGGGGTTATGGAGACCCAGTACTTC; CDR3aa: CASSPGTGVMETQYF
d_gene: TRBD1; abundance: once; v_gene: TRBV19; j_gene: TRBJ2-3; CDR3nt: TGTGCCAGTAGTCAATCCGGGACAGGGGGTTTTGATACGCAGTATTTT; CDR3aa: CASSQSGTGGFDTQYF
d_gene: .; abundance: .; v_gene: TRBV18; j_gene: TRBJ2-7; CDR3nt: TGTGCCAGCTCACCGCCTACCCGGGGAAACGAGCAGTACTTC; CDR3aa: CASSPPTRGNEQYF
d_gene: .; abundance: .; v_gene: TRBV7-2; j_gene: TRBJ1-1; CDR3nt: TGTGCCAGCAGCTTAGCGTGGCAGGGGACGACCCAAGCTTTCTTT; CDR3aa: CASSLAWQGTTQAFF
d_gene: TRBD2; abundance: few; v_gene: TRBV7-3; j_gene: TRBJ2-2; CDR3nt: TGTGCCAGCAGCTTCGGGGGGTCGAACACCGGGGAGCTGTTTTTT; CDR3aa: CASSFGGSNTGELFF
d_gene: .; abundance: .; v_gene: TRBV6-6; j_gene: TRBJ2-3; CDR3nt: TGTGCCAGCAGTTACTCGATGAGTGCAGGGGATACGCAGTATTTT; CDR3aa: CASSYSMSAGDTQYF
d_gene: .; abundance: .; v_gene: TRBV6-1; j_gene: TRBJ1-5; CDR3nt: TGTGCCAGCAGTGAGGGGCTCCGGAGCAATCAGCCCCAGCATTTT; CDR3aa: CASSEGLRSNQPQHF
d_gene: .; abundance: .; v_gene: TRBV4-1; j_gene: TRBJ2-2; CDR3nt: TGCGCCAGCAGCCAACAGGCAACGAACACCGGGGAGCTGTTTTTT; CDR3aa: CASSQQATNTGELFF
d_gene: .; abundance: .; v_gene: TRBV11-1; j_gene: TRBJ1-1; CDR3nt: TGTGCCAGCACCGACAGGTTTAAGAACACTGAAGCTTTCTTT; CDR3aa: CASTDRFKNTEAFF
d_gene: .; abundance: .; v_gene: TRBV18; j_gene: TRBJ1-2; CDR3nt: TGTGCCAGCTCACCACCGAGGACAGAGGGCTACACCTTC; CDR3aa: CASSPPRTEGYTF
d_gene: TRBD1; abundance: .; v_gene: TRBV27; j_gene: TRBJ1-1; CDR3nt: TGTGCCAGCAGTCCAAGGACAGGGGGCACGGGCGGGAACACTGAAGCTTTCTTT; CDR3aa: CASSPRTGGTGGNTEAFF
d_gene: TRBD1; abundance: .; v_gene: TRBV6-1; j_gene: TRBJ1-5; CDR3nt: TGTGCCAGCGGACAGGGGGATCAGCCCCAGCATTTT; CDR3aa: CASGQGDQPQHF
d_gene: .; abundance: .; v_gene: TRBV4-2; j_gene: TRBJ1-2; CDR3nt: TGTGCCAGCAGCCAAGATCCATCCCAGGGAACCCTATCCGGGAGATATGGCTACACCTTC; CDR3aa: CASSQDPSQGTLSGRYGYTF
d_gene: .; abundance: .; v_gene: TRBV4-3; j_gene: TRBJ2-4; CDR3nt: TGCGCCAGCAGCCTAGTTAGACAGTTAGCCAAAAACATTCAGTACTTC; CDR3aa: CASSLVRQLAKNIQYF
d_gene: TRBD1; abundance: .; v_gene: TRBV5-1; j_gene: TRBJ1-4; CDR3nt: TGCGCCAGCAGCCCGGGACAGGCATATGAAAAACTGTTTTTT; CDR3aa: CASSPGQAYEKLFF
d_gene: TRBD1; abundance: .; v_gene: TRBV6-1; j_gene: TRBJ2-7; CDR3nt: TGTGCCAGCAGTCGCCGGGACAGCGGCCACGAGCAGTACTTC; CDR3aa: CASSRRDSGHEQYF
d_gene: .; abundance: few; v_gene: TRBV7-2; j_gene: TRBJ1-2; CDR3nt: TGTGCCAGCAGCTTAGATGGAGGGGTTTGGGGCTACACCTTC; CDR3aa: CASSLDGGVWGYTF
d_gene: TRBD2; abundance: .; v_gene: TRBV9; j_gene: TRBJ2-5; CDR3nt: TGTGCCAGCAGCGTAGCTAGCGGGGGAGGAACCCTCTACCAAGAGACCCAGTACTTC; CDR3aa: CASSVASGGGTLYQETQYF
d_gene: TRBD1; abundance: .; v_gene: TRBV27; j_gene: TRBJ1-1; CDR3nt: TGTGCCAGCAGGGGACGACAGGGATTGAACACTGAAGCTTTCTTT; CDR3aa: CASRGRQGLNTEAFF
d_gene: TRBD1; abundance: many; v_gene: TRBV4-3; j_gene: TRBJ2-2; CDR3nt: TGCGCCAGCAGCCACGGACAGGGGTGGTACACCGGGGAGCTGTTTTTT; CDR3aa: CASSHGQGWYTGELFF
d_gene: .; abundance: .; v_gene: TRBV5-4; j_gene: TRBJ2-3; CDR3nt: TGTGCCAGCAGCTTGGCTCAATCGGGTCCCGATACGCAGTATTTT; CDR3aa: CASSLAQSGPDTQYF
d_gene: TRBD1; abundance: .; v_gene: TRBV4-3; j_gene: TRBJ1-1; CDR3nt: TGCGCCAGCAGCCTAGAGGGGACAGGGTCTGAAGCTTTCTTT; CDR3aa: CASSLEGTGSEAFF
d_gene: .; abundance: .; v_gene: TRBV11-2; j_gene: TRBJ1-2; CDR3nt: TGTGCCAGCAGCCGGGACACTCACTATGGCTACACCTTC; CDR3aa: CASSRDTHYGYTF
d_gene: .; abundance: .; v_gene: TRBV27; j_gene: TRBJ2-3; CDR3nt: TGTGCCAGCAGCGGGGGGCTTGGTACAGATACGCAGTATTTT; CDR3aa: CASSGGLGTDTQYF
d_gene: .; abundance: .; v_gene: TRBV7-9; j_gene: TRBJ1-2; CDR3nt: TGTGCCAGCAGCCTAGGGAGGGGCTACACCTTC; CDR3aa: CASSLGRGYTF
d_gene: .; abundance: .; v_gene: TRBV11-2; j_gene: TRBJ1-2; CDR3nt: TGTGCCAGCAGCGAGGATACTTATAGTCCAGGGACCTTC; CDR3aa: CASSEDTYSPGTF